This T cell receptor beta chain was retrieved from a study of blood T cell repertoires in COVID-19. This table comes from immunoSEQ multiplex PCR, and its TCRdb copy is limited to in-frame clones, with some not included. The table includes roughly 200,000 clones, around 85% detected once. This clonotype was obtained from a man in his forties who had recovered from COVID-19. The sample comprised PBMCs or T cells enriched from blood (not recorded which).

The CDR3 DNA is TGTGCCAGCAGCTTATCTCTCCGCAGGGGGCTAAGAGGGACTGGAAACACCATATATTTT. Translating gives CASSLSLRRGLRGTGNTIYF. J is TRBJ1-3 and V is TRBV3-1 (or the pseudogene TRBV3-2); 8 nucleotides agree with TRBD1. The J segment lost 2 bases and the V segment lost 5 bases, leaving 20 bases of the junction unmatched. This CDR3 has 20 residues. Germline-derived CDR1 and CDR2 are LGHDT and YNNKEL (reference sequence).